The table lists the clone carrying this T cell receptor (beta chain) with a few counts. The target antigen is unknown. TCRdb called the RT-PCR reads again in MiXCR, with one record for every CDR3 protein. The table includes approximately 700,000 distinct CDR3 sequences, approximately 15% detected once. The data were obtained in a study of response to subunit inactivated influenza vaccine. Study conclusions and caveats: The authors put forward the suggestion that each seasonal influenza vaccination may bring in only a limited number of new T cells.

This CDR3 is 15 amino acids long. Germline assignment: CDR1 SQVTM and CDR2 ANQGSEA. The material sequenced was PBMCs from blood, taken 11 to 12 days after vaccination. J is TRBJ2-4 and V is TRBV29-1, with D unclear. The source of this sequence is a man aged 50 to 60 who received an inactivated influenza vaccine. The CDR3 nucleotides are TGCAGTCCTACAGTACTCCGGGTGGCCAAAAACATTCAGTACTTC. Translated: CSPTVLRVAKNIQYF.